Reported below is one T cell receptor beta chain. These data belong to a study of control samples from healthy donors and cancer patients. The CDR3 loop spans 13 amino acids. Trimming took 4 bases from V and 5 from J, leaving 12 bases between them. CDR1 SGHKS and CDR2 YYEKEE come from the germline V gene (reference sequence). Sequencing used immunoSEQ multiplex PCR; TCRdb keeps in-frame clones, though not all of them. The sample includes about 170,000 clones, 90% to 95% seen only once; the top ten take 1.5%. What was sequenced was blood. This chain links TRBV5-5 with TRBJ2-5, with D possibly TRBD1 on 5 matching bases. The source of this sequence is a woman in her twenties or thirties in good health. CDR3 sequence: CASSTDSWETQYF. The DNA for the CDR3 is TGTGCCAGCAGCACAGACAGTTGGGAGACCCAGTACTTC.